Reported below is one T cell receptor (beta chain). In the original analysis: By means of reference gene primer amplification, nucleated cell counts were estimated. Generated by immunoSEQ multiplex PCR, the TCRdb table keeps only in-frame clones and is missing some. That table gives V, J and clone size, and the DNA gave D and trimming. The repertoire holds about 170,000 clones, with 79% as singletons. The data stem from a study of blood T cell repertoires in COVID-19. As for the study in general: Two negative PCRs, clearance, or symptom resolution had been documented for recovered Cohort 3 donors.

CDR1 is SEHNR, CDR2 FQNEAQ, per germline (reference sequence). The CDR3 sequence is 12 residues long. Trimming stripped 5 bases from V and 0 bases from J, with 4 bases between. Enrolled through a virtual design, the participants were between roughly 18 and 95 years of age and came from 24 US areas. Participant-reported clinical history was the basis for cohort assignment. Sequencing was carried out using PBMCs or T cells enriched from blood (not recorded which). The sequence derives from a woman aged 70-85 years in a cohort exposed to, infected with or recovered from COVID-19 (not recorded which). The V and J genes are TRBV7-9 and TRBJ1-1; D unresolved. CDR3 bases: TGTGCCAGCAGCCTCTTGAACACTGAAGCTTTCTTT. Its protein is CASSLLNTEAFF.